Listed below are T cell receptor beta chains from one sample, sequenced in a study of cytomegalovirus exposure and HLA in healthy donors. The protocol was immunoSEQ multiplex PCR, while the TCRdb copy is restricted to in-frame clones and leaves out a portion. The table has some 75,000 clones, 78% seen once; the top ten hold over 4.5%. Sequenced sample: PBMCs. The receptor source for this set is a man younger than 35 in good health and CMV-seropositive. CDR3s include the opening cysteine and the closing phenylalanine or tryptophan. D genes are given only for firm matches. A clone size is listed for some rows: how often the clone was seen (once, few, many), or a class if it is expanded.

TRBV27	NA	NA	TRBJ2-1	TGTGCCAGTAGGGACTTGAGCTCCTACAATGAGCAGTTCTTC	CASRDLSSYNEQFF
TRBV6-5	TRBD1	NA	TRBJ2-2	TGTGCCAGCAGTCCGACAGGGGGGCCCACCGGGGAGCTGTTTTTT	CASSPTGGPTGELFF
TRBV7-6	NA	NA	TRBJ1-4	TGTGCCAGCAGCTTACCAGGCGCCCCAAATGAAAAACTGTTTTTT	CASSLPGAPNEKLFF
TRBV18	NA	NA	TRBJ1-3	TGTGCCAGCTCAATCAAGGGAGACGGTCCCACCATATATTTT	CASSIKGDGPTIYF
TRBV5-1	NA	NA	TRBJ2-5	TGCGCCAGCAGTAGAAAGCTTACAGGGATACAAGAGACCCAGTACTTC	CASSRKLTGIQETQYF
TRBV20-1	NA	NA	TRBJ2-3	TGCAGTGGGGAAGCGGGAGATACGCAGTATTTT	CSGEAGDTQYF
TRBV4-1	TRBD1	few	TRBJ1-5	TGCGCCAGCAGCCAAGTTCCAGGGGGCGATCAGCCCCAGCATTTT	CASSQVPGGDQPQHF
TRBV29-1	TRBD1	NA	TRBJ1-2	TGCAGCACTTCCGGGACAGGGGGCTTCCTAAGTCATGGCTACACCTTC	CSTSGTGGFLSHGYTF
TRBV6-1	NA	NA	TRBJ1-1	TGTGCCAGCTCGGGACAAATGAACACTGAAGCTTTCTTT	CASSGQMNTEAFF
TRBV11-2	TRBD2	NA	TRBJ2-7	TGTGCCAGCAGCTTAAGACTAGCGGGAGGCTACGAGCAGTACTTC	CASSLRLAGGYEQYF
TRBV11-2	NA	NA	TRBJ2-7	TGTGCCTCAACCCACAGGCTCACCTACGAGCAGTACTTC	CASTHRLTYEQYF
TRBV5-1	TRBD2	NA	TRBJ2-1	TGCGCCAGCAGCTTGAAAGCGGGAGGTCTTCAGTTCTTC	CASSLKAGGLQFF
TRBV6-5	NA	few	TRBJ1-1	TGTGCCAGCAGTTACTCGCAGGGTTTGAACACTGAAGCTTTCTTT	CASSYSQGLNTEAFF
TRBV2	NA	NA	TRBJ2-7	TGTGCCAGCAGAGAGGGGGTCCGCTACGAGCAGTACTTC	CASREGVRYEQYF
TRBV15	TRBD2	NA	TRBJ2-7	TGTGCCACCAGCAGACATCAGCGGGAGGGCCGCGGCGAGCAGTACTTC	CATSRHQREGRGEQYF
TRBV25-1	NA	NA	TRBJ1-3	TGTGCCAGCAGTGATCCCCCAGGGATTGGAAACACCATATATTTT	CASSDPPGIGNTIYF
TRBV9	TRBD2	NA	TRBJ2-1	TGTGCCAGCAGCGTACTAGCGGGAGGGATCTATGAGCAGTTCTTC	CASSVLAGGIYEQFF
TRBV21-1	NA	NA	TRBJ2-3	TGTGCCAGCAGCATCTTAGCGGGAGGAACAGATACGCAGTATTTT	CASSILAGGTDTQYF
TRBV29-1	TRBD1	NA	TRBJ1-2	TGCAGCGTTGTTACAGGGGCGGTCTATGGCTACACCTTC	CSVVTGAVYGYTF
TRBV2	NA	NA	TRBJ2-5	TGTGCCAGCACTCAGCGACAGACAAAAGAGACCCAGTACTTC	CASTQRQTKETQYF
TRBV27	NA	NA	TRBJ1-1	TGTGCCAGCAGTTTGGTAACAGGCGGTGGAGCTTTCTTT	CASSLVTGGGAFF
TRBV9	NA	NA	TRBJ2-7	TGTGCCAGCAGCGCCCGAGGGTCCAGCTACGAGCAGTACTTC	CASSARGSSYEQYF
TRBV27	TRBD1	NA	TRBJ1-2	TGTGCCAGCAGTGACAGGGGAGGGTACGGCTACACCTTC	CASSDRGGYGYTF
TRBV20-1	NA	NA	TRBJ2-7	TGCAGTGCTAGACTAGCGCGGGAGCAGTACTTC	CSARLAREQYF
TRBV7-9	TRBD1	once	TRBJ1-5	TGTGCCAGCAGCCGGGACAGCCATCAGCCCCAGCATTTT	CASSRDSHQPQHF
TRBV5-6	TRBD2	NA	TRBJ2-7	TGTGCCAGCAGACAACAAAGGACTAGAAACGAGCAGTACTTC	CASRQQRTRNEQYF
TRBV6-6	NA	NA	TRBJ1-1	TGTGCCAGCAGAATGGGCCTGAGCACTGAAGCTTTCTTT	CASRMGLSTEAFF
TRBV29-1	TRBD2	NA	TRBJ2-1	TGCAGCGTTATAGCGGGAACGGGCTACAATGAGCAGTTCTTC	CSVIAGTGYNEQFF
TRBV6-1	TRBD1	NA	TRBJ2-7	TGTGCCAGTGTCTTGGGACAGGCCGACGTGCAGTACTTC	CASVLGQADVQYF
TRBV6-1	NA	NA	TRBJ2-2	TGTGCCAGCAGAACCACAGGGCTGAACACCGGGGAGCTGTTTTTT	CASRTTGLNTGELFF
TRBV2	NA	few	TRBJ2-7	TGTGCCAGCACGCCTAGCGTCTTTAGCGAGCAGTACTTC	CASTPSVFSEQYF
TRBV6-4	TRBD1	NA	TRBJ1-2	TGTGCCAGCAGTTTAGAACAGGGGGCGCCCAACTATGGCTACACCTTC	CASSLEQGAPNYGYTF
TRBV7-9	TRBD1	NA	TRBJ2-7	TGTGCCAGCAGCCCGAGACAGGGAACCTACGAGCAGTACTTC	CASSPRQGTYEQYF